This paragraph reports one T cell receptor (beta chain). The sample comes from a study of cytotoxic CD8 clonotypes in ibrutinib-treated CLL. Turning to the study itself: Recorded responses included approximately 24 partial and 2 complete; following median around 68 months, approximately 14 stayed remitted and about 12 progressed.

Profiling relied on immunoSEQ multiplex PCR, and the TCRdb table lists in-frame clones only, not all of them. The table lists some 140,000 clones, about 85% of them singletons, with roughly 3.1% in the top ten. V shed 6 bases and J shed 4 bases, with 7 bases lying between them. The CDR3 runs 12 residues. Germline V gene lookup returns CDR1 MNHEY and CDR2 SVGAGI. This chain uses TRBV6-5 with TRBJ2-1; tentative D call: TRBD2 (6 bases). This sample comprised PBMCs, obtained after 24 months of ibrutinib treatment. This receptor was identified in a human donor with chronic lymphocytic leukemia. The CDR3 nucleotides are TGTGCCAGCAGGCGGGGTTACAATGAGCAGTTCTTC. Translated, it gives CASRRGYNEQFF.